The clone carrying this TCR beta chain was observed once. Its antigen remains unknown. This sample is part of a study of post-analysis software for immune sequencing data. V was clipped by 5 bases and J by 1 base; unmatched bases: 8. The germline V gene encodes CDR1 MDHEN and CDR2 SYDVKM. This CDR3 region has 16 residues. Sequencing libraries made from TCR beta cDNA carried unique molecular identifiers. TCRdb re-analysed the PCR reads in MiXCR, keeping a single row per CDR3 protein. The data hold hundreds of thousands of distinct CDR3 sequences, with less than 40% observed a single time. Whole-study findings and limits: Controls showed significantly higher normalized Chao1 diversity than did multiple sclerosis patients. When patients were compared with controls, five TRBV segments were more frequent, TRBV5-6, TRBV5-1 and TRBV20-1 among them.

The sample consisted of blood. The clonotype comes from a girl aged 2-10 years with multiple sclerosis. The V call is TRBV28, the J call TRBJ2-3; 8 positions match TRBD2. In DNA, the CDR3 is TGTGCCAGCAGTCTAACTAGCGGAGGGGGCACAGATACGCAGTATTTT. It translates to CASSLTSGGGTDTQYF.